A single T cell receptor (beta chain) is shown here with its context. After removal of 4 bases from V and 6 bases from J, the junction contained 14 bases not matched to a gene. CDR1 and CDR2 from the germline V gene are SGHRS and YFSETQ. CDR3 length equals 16 residues. This entry is derived from a study of blood T cell repertoires in COVID-19. TCRdb's table, derived via immunoSEQ multiplex PCR, lists solely in-frame clones and lacks some. The sample consists of around 40,000 clones, over 85% of them appearing once. The source is a human donor with active COVID-19. The donor label of this sample is uncertain. The genes are TRBV5-1 and TRBJ2-5; 8 nucleotides match TRBD1. The material sequenced was peripheral blood. The CDR3 here is CASSPTYGQGVQTQYF. The CDR3 DNA reads TGCGCCAGCAGCCCAACTTATGGACAGGGCGTTCAGACCCAGTACTTC.